This TCR beta chain was found in a study of memory CD4+ T cells and cytomegalovirus serostatus. Broader study findings: The CMV-associated TCR signature appears largely within the CD4+ memory repertoire. Of 150 to 200 reported CMV TCRbeta sequences, 60 to 85 were found in memory CD4+ repertoires.

This clone was seen more than once but under ten times. Antigen: not known. Germline V CDR1 and CDR2: SNHLY, FYNNEI. The CDR3 consists of 12 residues. The ends were cut back, 4 bases at V and 9 bases at J, with 10 bases in the middle. The sort gate was single viable CD3+CD4+CD8-CD45RO+ cells for memory CD4+ T cells. Donors' CMV status reflects serum IgG against pp150, pp28, p38, p52. Per the original methods: After removing out-of-frame reads, around 2.2 million distinct TCRbeta sequences remained. TCRdb's table, derived via immunoSEQ multiplex PCR, lists solely in-frame clones and lacks some. D and trimming were read from the DNA, whereas the V and J calls and clone size are those reported in that table. Of fewer than 35,000 clones in the sample, more than 70% were seen once.

The chain employs TRBV2 and TRBJ2-4; D not resolved. The sequence derives from an adult in good health and CMV-seronegative. The sequencing input was memory CD4+ T cells from blood. CDR3 region: CASSAGPVIQYF. The CDR3 DNA follows: TGTGCCAGCAGTGCTGGGCCGGTCATTCAGTACTTC.